The 4 T cell receptor beta chains listed next were all sequenced from one sample in a study of blood T cell repertoires in COVID-19 (dated by TCRdb to between 2020 and 2021). The library came from the immunoSEQ multiplex PCR assay. TCRdb's version of the immuneACCESS table is confined to in-frame rearrangements and falls short of the full clone set. An unresolved V gene accounts for under half of the shortfall where checked; the remainder is of unknown origin. The sample table holds around 250,000 clones, of which about four fifths were seen once. The ten largest clones add up to about 2% of the sample. Sequencing was performed on peripheral blood. All receptors derive from a man in his thirties or forties who had recovered from COVID-19.

V usage is TRBV29-1 and J usage is TRBJ2-3; D might be TRBD2 (6 bases). The CDR3 contains 13 residues. Germline V lookup: CDR1 SQVTM, CDR2 ANQGSEA. The V end was cut by 6 bases, the J end by 0 bases, with 10 bases between. CDR3 protein: CSVRRDSTDTQYF. The CDR3 DNA is TGCAGCGTAAGGAGGGATAGCACAGATACGCAGTATTTT.

This rearrangement joins TRBV19 to TRBJ2-4; TRBD2 might be the D (5 bases). The germline gives CDR1 LNHDA, CDR2 SQIVND (reference sequence). The CDR3 has 14 residues. Trimming shortened V by 3 bases and J by 9 bases, and 15 bases separated the two germline ends. CDR3 in amino acids: CASSIEGREGIQYF. The CDR3 region has the DNA TGTGCCAGTAGTATTGAGGGTCGTGAGGGCATTCAGTACTTC.

This rearrangement joins TRBV10-1 to TRBJ2-2; perhaps TRBD2 as D (6 bases). This CDR3 spans 16 amino acids. V lost 3 bases to trimming and J lost 0 bases, with 11 bases between them. The germline gives CDR1 WNHNN, CDR2 SYGVQD (reference sequence). CDR3 in amino acids: CASSEGSGANTGELFF. The CDR3 DNA reads TGCGCCAGCAGTGAAGGGTCGGGGGCGAACACCGGGGAGCTGTTTTTT.

CDR3 DNA sequence: TGTGCCAGCAGCAAGACAGGGAGGAATTCACCCCTCCACTTT. Its protein product is CASSKTGRNSPLHF. This chain uses TRBV7-3 with TRBJ1-6; 7 bases agree with TRBD1. Germline CDR1 and CDR2: SGHTA and FQGTGA. V lost 5 bases to trimming and J lost 7 bases; unmatched junction nucleotides: 5. This CDR3 has 14 amino acids.